These 21 T cell receptor beta chains share one sample of origin, sequenced in a study of T cells in Graves' hyperthyroidism and ophthalmopathy. RNA transcripts were the template for amplifying TCR beta CDR3 regions. A set of HTBI primers served as the primers for a first-round RT-PCR of the TCR CDR3. MiXCR was run by TCRdb on the multiplex PCR reads, yielding one entry per CDR3 protein. The sample comprises around 250,000 distinct CDR3 sequences, just over 14% of which are singletons, and 13% rests with the top ten. Material for sequencing was blood. The receptors were sampled from a woman between 35 and 50 years old with Graves' hyperthyroidism that later progressed to Graves' ophthalmopathy.

In its sample, this clonotype was seen a few times. The chain employs TRBV28 and TRBJ1-4, with D perhaps TRBD1 (5 bases). Trimming took off 6 bases at V and 4 bases at J, with 18 bases between the two ends. The CDR3 length is 16 residues. Germline V gene data show CDR1 as MDHEN and CDR2 as SYDVKM. CDR3 DNA sequence: TGTGCCAGCAGATCCTTTTACGGGGCTTTTAATGAAAAACTGTTTTTT. Translated: CASRSFYGAFNEKLFF.

The sample holds many counts of this clonotype. The CDR3 DNA reads TGCGCCAGCAGCTTGGACTTCGACAGGGACAACACTGAAGCTTTCTTT. It yields the protein CASSLDFDRDNTEAFF. The rearrangement links TRBV5-1 to TRBJ1-1; 7 nucleotides agree with TRBD1. This CDR3 spans 16 amino acids. From germline, CDR1 is SGHRS and CDR2 YFSETQ. V was clipped by 0 bases and J by 2 bases; unmatched bases: 7.

This clonotype was detected ten times or more. The V gene is TRBV10-3, the J gene TRBJ2-7; 8 bases map to TRBD2. There are 15 residues in the CDR3. Germline CDR1 reads ENHRY; CDR2 reads SYGVKD. Germline trimming cut 3 bases from V and 3 bases from J; bases unmatched to any gene: 7. CDR3 bases: TGTGCCATCAGTGAAAAGCTCGCGGGGGGCTACGAGCAGTACTTC. Translation: CAISEKLAGGYEQYF.

This clonotype was picked up many times. V and J are TRBV6-1 and TRBJ2-7; the match to TRBD2 covers 8 bases. The germline V gene encodes CDR1 MNHNS and CDR2 SASEGT. Trimming removed 7 bases from V and 2 bases from J; junction bases left unmatched: 7. CDR3 length: 14 residues. CDR3 residues: CASIDAGGTYEQYF. CDR3 sequence (DNA): TGTGCCAGCATTGACGCGGGAGGCACCTACGAGCAGTACTTC.

This clonotype was seen repeatedly, ten times or more. The chain is built from TRBV29-1 and TRBJ2-6, with 7 positions matching TRBD1. With V trimmed by 6 bases and J by 1 base, 0 bases remained unmatched. CDR3 size: 13 residues. Germline assignment: CDR1 SQVTM and CDR2 ANQGSEA. The CDR3 sequence is CSVRGSGANVLTF. CDR3 sequence (DNA): TGCAGCGTCAGGGGGTCTGGGGCCAACGTCCTGACTTTC.

This clonotype was recorded a few times. V is TRBV6-1 and J is TRBJ1-5; D remains unclear. The V end was cut by 6 bases, the J end by 0 bases, with 9 bases between. There are 14 residues in the CDR3. Germline-derived CDR1 and CDR2 are MNHNS and SASEGT. The CDR3 reads CASRQEYSNQPQHF. The CDR3 DNA is TGTGCCAGCAGACAAGAATATAGCAATCAGCCCCAGCATTTT.

Ten or more counts support this clonotype. The CDR3 reads CATSRDGPRVYNSPLHF. In DNA form, the CDR3 reads TGTGCCACCAGCAGAGATGGCCCGAGAGTCTATAATTCACCCCTCCACTTT. The chain joins TRBV15 to TRBJ1-6; D unclear. Trimming shortened V by 0 bases and J by 3 bases, and 12 bases separated the two germline ends. This CDR3 is 17 amino acids long. Germline CDR1 reads LNHNV; CDR2 reads YYDKDF (reference sequence).

This clonotype was counted at least ten times. The gene calls are TRBV19 and TRBJ2-1, with D perhaps TRBD1 (6 bases). V shed 5 bases and J shed 1 base, with 18 bases lying between them. Germline-derived CDR1 and CDR2 are LNHDA and SQIVND (reference sequence). The length of the CDR3 is 17 residues. CDR3: CASSLLSGTMSYNEQFF. The CDR3 DNA reads TGTGCCAGTAGTCTTCTCTCCGGGACAATGTCCTACAATGAGCAGTTCTTC.

This clonotype occurred many times. The V gene is TRBV28, the J gene TRBJ1-1, with D unclear. The CDR3 covers 13 residues. Between the trimmed V and J ends, which lost 7 bases and 1 base, there was a span of 10 bases. Germline CDR1 MDHEN, CDR2 SYDVKM. This chain's CDR3 is CASILGGNTEAFF. The CDR3 DNA reads TGTGCCAGCATCCTAGGAGGGAACACTGAAGCTTTCTTT.

A few counts support this clonotype. The rearrangement uses TRBV11-2 and TRBJ2-7; TRBD2 agrees at 8 bases. Germline V gene lookup returns CDR1 SGHAT and CDR2 FQNNGV. J was trimmed by 3 bases and V by 2 bases; bases with no gene match: 3. This CDR3 is 14 amino acids long. The DNA for the CDR3 is TGTGCCAGCAGCTTAAGCGGGGGCTACTACGAGCAGTACTTC. This translates into CASSLSGGYYEQYF.

The sample holds many counts of this clonotype. This chain uses TRBV12-3 or TRBV12-4 with TRBJ2-3; D not certain. V was cut by 2 bases and J by 8 bases, with 5 bases left in between. This CDR3 is built from 11 residues. This CDR3 is CASSLTGTQYF. In DNA form, the CDR3 reads TGTGCCAGCAGTTTAACGGGTACGCAGTATTTT.

This sequence joins TRBV2 and TRBJ2-1; TRBD2 is a possible D gene (5 bases). In germline, CDR1 is SNHLY, CDR2 FYNNEI. V gave up 3 bases and J gave up 7 bases, with 16 bases separating them. The CDR3 has 15 residues. The CDR3 protein is CASSEVLVTGNEQFF. The CDR3 nucleotides read TGTGCCAGCAGTGAGGTACTAGTCACGGGTAATGAGCAGTTCTTC.

The chain combines TRBV6-1 with TRBJ2-3; 8 bases match TRBD2. Trimming cost V 7 bases and J 2 bases; bases outside gene matches: 8. The CDR3 contains 15 residues. Germline V gene data show CDR1 as MNHNS and CDR2 as SASEGT. In DNA, the CDR3 is TGTGCCAGCACCCAAGCGGGAGCGTACACAGATACGCAGTATTTT. As protein: CASTQAGAYTDTQYF.

This clonotype has ten or more counts. The chain recombines TRBV7-9 with TRBJ1-6; D is unclear. V gave up 5 bases and J gave up 7 bases, with 9 bases separating them. Germline values: CDR1 SEHNR, CDR2 FQNEAQ (reference sequence). This CDR3 is 13 amino acids long. This chain's CDR3 is CASSPRQNSPLHF. The CDR3 DNA reads as TGTGCCAGCAGCCCCCGACAAAATTCACCCCTCCACTTT.

This chain uses TRBV5-4 with TRBJ2-7; 13 bases are a match to TRBD2. The trim removed 1 base at V and 7 bases at J, leaving 5 bases unmatched. Germline V gene lookup returns CDR1 SGHNT and CDR2 YYREEE (reference sequence). This CDR3 contains 15 residues. CDR3 residues: CASSLWTSGSGEQYF. As DNA, the CDR3 is TGTGCCAGCAGCTTGTGGACTAGCGGGAGTGGTGAGCAGTACTTC.

On this clonotype itself: With a much larger clone just one base away, this may be a read error. This chain joins TRBV25-1 and TRBJ2-2, with D possibly matching TRBD2 (5 bases). Looked up from germline, CDR1 is MGHDK and CDR2 is SYGVNS. This CDR3 spans 17 amino acids. The CDR3 spells CASSRLSGLFNTGDLFF. CDR3 coding DNA: TGTGCCAGCAGTCGACTCTCCGGACTCTTTAACACCGGGGATCTGTTTTTT. The full variable domain, with the rest looked up from reference TRBV25-1 and TRBJ2-2, is EADIYQTPRYLVIGTGKKITLECSQTMGHDKMYWYQQDPGMELHLIHYSYGVNSTEKGDLSSESTVSRIRTEHFPLTLESARPSHTSQYLCASSRLSGLFNTGDLFFGEGSRLTVL.

This clonotype was seen ten or more times. V is TRBV13 and J is TRBJ2-7; 14 bases map to TRBD2. V was pared by 4 bases and J by 4 bases, with 6 bases of the junction left unmatched. There are 16 residues in the CDR3. Germline V gene lookup returns CDR1 PRHDT and CDR2 FYEKMQ (reference sequence). CDR3 bases: TGTGCCAGCAGCTCGGGGACTAGCGGGAGCTCTTACGAGCAGTACTTC. Protein product: CASSSGTSGSSYEQYF.

This clonotype was recorded at least ten times. V usage is TRBV2 and J usage is TRBJ2-7; 8 bases map to TRBD1. The CDR3 runs to 14 residues. Unmatched junction bases numbered 10, after V lost 5 bases and J lost 7 bases. Germline V lookup: CDR1 SNHLY, CDR2 FYNNEI. CDR3 sequence: CASSSRDTGGEQYF. In DNA form, the CDR3 reads TGTGCCAGCAGTTCCCGGGACACAGGGGGGGAGCAGTACTTC.

This clonotype was counted at least ten times. The V and J genes are TRBV2 and TRBJ2-5; unclear D gene. The CDR3 has 11 residues. The V end was cut by 6 bases, the J end by 3 bases, with 5 bases between. From germline, CDR1 is SNHLY and CDR2 FYNNEI. CDR3 DNA: TGTGCCAGCAGGACCGAAGAGACCCAGTACTTC. It is translated as CASRTEETQYF.

This clonotype was observed a few times. This chain connects TRBV5-1 to TRBJ1-1, with unresolved D. This CDR3 spans 12 amino acids. Looked up from germline, CDR1 is SGHRS and CDR2 is YFSETQ. Trimming took off 1 base at V and 8 bases at J, with 9 bases between the two ends. The CDR3 here is CASSLSGWEAFF. The CDR3 coding sequence is TGCGCCAGCAGCTTGTCGGGGTGGGAAGCTTTCTTT.

The table lists this clonotype with many counts. The chain combines TRBV29-1 with TRBJ1-2, with a tentative D call TRBD1 (5 bases). CDR3 length: 18 residues. Germline CDR1 SQVTM, CDR2 ANQGSEA. The germline V and J ends were trimmed by 6 bases and 4 bases, with 30 bases remaining between them. CDR3 nucleotides: TGCAGCGTCGTATCGTTGTTGGACATGCCGGGGTCAATCTATGGCTACACCTTC. Amino acid sequence: CSVVSLLDMPGSIYGYTF. Using reference TRBV29-1 and TRBJ1-2 for the parts outside the CDR3, the full variable domain is SAVISQKPSRDICQRGTSLTIQCQVDSQVTMMFWYRQQPGQSLTLIATANQGSEATYESGFVIDKFPISRPNLTFSTLTVSNMSPEDSSIYLCSVVSLLDMPGSIYGYTFGSGTRLTVV.